The rows below give T cell receptor beta chains drawn from one sample of a study of T cells after yellow fever vaccination. MiXCR, run by TCRdb on the 5' RACE reads, gives a single entry per CDR3 protein. The sample shows about 320,000 distinct CDR3 sequences, around an eighth of them seen only once. Sequencing used CD4+ T cells sorted from PBMCs, obtained 15 days after the yellow fever booster vaccination. These receptors were taken from a man younger than 35 who received the YFV17D yellow fever vaccine. CDR3s include the opening cysteine and the closing phenylalanine or tryptophan.

>TRBJ2-3|TRBV29-1
CIGSGLSSDTQYF
>TRBJ2-1|TRBV6-5
CASSYRSGGGTEQFF
>TRBJ1-1|TRBV18
CASSMLTGNTEAFF
>TRBJ2-3|TRBV4-3
CASSQVVWFTDTQYF
>TRBJ2-1|TRBV6-2/TRBV6-3
CASLRLGNNEQFF
>TRBJ2-3|TRBV7-2
CASSFSDLSTDTQYF
>TRBJ2-5|TRBV28
CASSFSQETQYF
>TRBJ1-2|TRBV7-8
CASSLGGWTNYGYTF
>TRBJ2-2|TRBV5-1
CASSLGGLASTGELFF
>TRBJ2-3|TRBV24-1
CATSEFGDTQYF
>TRBJ1-5|TRBV7-9
CASSSLYSNQPQHF
>TRBJ2-3|TRBV6-1
CASRGGLGADTQYF
>TRBJ2-5|TRBV9
CASSASTTSVQETQYF
>TRBJ2-6|TRBV19
CATLGITGVGFKGSNVLTF
>TRBJ1-3|TRBV15
CATSRDISGNTIYF
>TRBJ1-6|TRBV2
CASSDIEGANSPLHF
>TRBJ1-3|TRBV27
CASSSGQGGNTIYF
>TRBJ1-3|TRBV20-1
CSASPGAGNTIYF
>TRBJ2-5|TRBV3-1
CASSPSGRGETQYF
>TRBJ2-3|TRBV7-2
CASSLVSGLAGTGDTQYF
>TRBJ2-3|TRBV6-5
CASSTISGWGTDTQYF
>TRBJ2-2|TRBV12-3/TRBV12-4
CATLKGLNTGELFF
>TRBJ2-1|TRBV7-7
CASSLEEGSYNEQFF
>TRBJ2-5|TRBV12-3/TRBV12-4
CASSRKRGLASTSDTQYF
>TRBJ2-1|TRBV7-2
CASSLGAGGSEQFF
>TRBJ2-5|TRBV20-1
CSARSMTGAAETQYF
>TRBJ2-7|TRBV7-9
CASSLMGWYEQYF
>TRBJ2-5|TRBV15
CATTRVWGQETQYF
>TRBJ2-5|TRBV5-1
CASSEDSQETQYF
>TRBJ1-2|TRBV6-2/TRBV6-3
CASSYRDRLLYGYTF
>TRBJ2-7|TRBV7-9
CASGGAGGSSYEQYF
>TRBJ1-1|TRBV6-5
CASSSPNGFGRAFF
>TRBJ1-6|TRBV25-1
CASSEQGWSPLHF
>TRBJ1-2|TRBV20-1
CSGRSDLFAYGYTF
>TRBJ2-5|TRBV20-1
CSARGNQETQYF
>TRBJ2-3|TRBV2
CASIQSGTDTQYF
>TRBJ2-6|TRBV20-1
CSARTSGSYSGANVLTF
>TRBJ1-5|TRBV12-3/TRBV12-4
CASSLRGGDSNQPQHF
>TRBJ2-5|TRBV5-1
CASNNGGSQETQYF
>TRBJ2-1|TRBV5-1
CASSLGQDREQFF
>TRBJ1-2|TRBV7-2
CASSLGGLNNYGYTF
>TRBJ2-7|TRBV20-1
CSASIGPTYEQYF
>TRBJ1-5|TRBV3-1
CASSPTVFSHNQPQHF
>TRBJ2-3|TRBV20-1
CSAARGGVADTQYF
>TRBJ2-5|TRBV21-1
CASTTGAKYQETQYF
>TRBJ2-1|TRBV5-6
CASSFGGRRYNEQFF
>TRBJ1-2|TRBV29-1
CSVEKGADLGYTF
>TRBJ1-1|TRBV6-6
CASSLGRGKTEAFF
>TRBJ1-2|TRBV7-2
CASSLTGQGYDGYTF
>TRBJ1-5|TRBV7-2
CASSASWGQPQHF
>TRBJ1-5|TRBV12-5
CASGLVTGPLIQPQHF
>TRBJ1-2|TRBV5-1
CASSLDGTPNYGYTF
>TRBJ2-2|TRBV7-9
CASSPQSTEELFF
>TRBJ2-1|TRBV20-1
CSALTLRGGARNEQFF